This is a list of T cell receptor beta chains from one sample in a study of cytomegalovirus exposure and HLA in healthy donors. Sequencing was performed with immunoSEQ multiplex PCR; in TCRdb, only in-frame clones are kept and a portion is missing. The sample shows about 150,000 clones, roughly 70% of them seen only once. The sequencing input was PBMCs. Receptors were obtained from a young man in good health and CMV-seropositive. Both conserved end residues are part of each CDR3. The D gene is left open where the match is weak. Expanded clones are given a class, and other clones once, few, many or no size at all.

d_call clone_size j_call v_call cdr3_aa cdr3_nt
NA few TRBJ1-2 TRBV27 CASSGDRGRANYGYTF TGTGCCAGCAGTGGAGACCGTGGGAGGGCTAACTATGGCTACACCTTC
TRBD1 NA TRBJ1-1 TRBV7-3 CASSSQGETEAFF TGTGCCAGCAGCTCCCAGGGGGAGACTGAAGCTTTCTTT
TRBD1 NA TRBJ2-7 TRBV6-5 CASRPGQTTYEQYF TGCGCCAGCAGGCCGGGACAGACGACCTACGAGCAGTACTTC
TRBD1 NA TRBJ2-1 TRBV7-9 CASRDRDRAYNEQFF TGTGCCAGCAGAGACCGGGACAGGGCCTACAATGAGCAGTTCTTC
TRBD2 NA TRBJ2-3 TRBV6-6 CASSKREGSTDTQYF TGTGCCAGCAGCAAGCGGGAGGGTAGCACAGATACGCAGTATTTT
TRBD2 NA TRBJ2-1 TRBV2 CASSEGGLAGYNEQFF TGTGCCAGCAGTGAAGGGGGCCTAGCGGGGTACAATGAGCAGTTCTTC
NA NA TRBJ2-2 TRBV9 CASSSGSSANTGELFF TGTGCCAGCAGCTCGGGGTCAAGCGCGAACACCGGGGAGCTGTTTTTT
NA few TRBJ2-7 TRBV15 CATSKGVAATYEQYF TGTGCCACCAGTAAGGGGGTTGCAGCGACCTACGAGCAGTACTTC
NA NA TRBJ2-1 TRBV7-2 CASSFSGTGNEQFF TGTGCCAGCAGCTTTAGCGGGACAGGGAATGAGCAGTTCTTC
TRBD1 NA TRBJ2-1 TRBV18 CASSPPGGGQGNEQFF TGTGCCAGCTCACCCCCTGGAGGTGGACAGGGCAATGAGCAGTTCTTC
NA NA TRBJ1-4 TRBV2 CASSGAGGEKLFF TGTGCCAGCAGTGGCGCGGGGGGCGAAAAACTGTTTTTT
NA NA TRBJ2-7 TRBV27 CASSDLQVFGWGEQYF TGTGCCAGCAGTGATCTTCAGGTGTTCGGTTGGGGCGAGCAGTACTTC
TRBD1 few TRBJ2-1 TRBV5-6 CASSLQGAISYNEQFF TGTGCCAGCAGCTTGCAGGGGGCTATTTCCTACAATGAGCAGTTCTTC
NA NA TRBJ2-7 TRBV19 CAGSVLWSSLTLYEQYF TGTGCCGGTAGTGTCCTATGGAGTTCCCTCACCCTCTACGAGCAGTACTTC
TRBD1 few TRBJ1-5 TRBV27 CASSLLGGRGVNQPQHF TGTGCCAGCAGTTTATTGGGGGGCAGGGGGGTCAATCAGCCCCAGCATTTT
NA few TRBJ2-7 TRBV5-1 CASSGMEDGKQYF TGCGCCAGCAGTGGGATGGAGGACGGGAAGCAGTACTTC
NA NA TRBJ2-7 TRBV14 CASSQEGASTYEQYF TGTGCCAGCAGCCAAGAGGGGGCATCTACCTACGAGCAGTACTTC
TRBD1 NA TRBJ1-2 TRBV19 CASVETGGYGYTF TGTGCCAGTGTGGAGACAGGGGGCTATGGCTACACCTTC
NA NA TRBJ2-7 TRBV11-3 CASSDGVSYEQYF TGTGCCAGCAGCGATGGAGTGAGCTACGAGCAGTACTTC
NA NA TRBJ2-3 TRBV7-9 CASSLIKGNTDTQYF TGTGCCAGCAGCTTAATTAAGGGGAACACAGATACGCAGTATTTT
TRBD1 NA TRBJ2-7 TRBV5-1 CASSFEGATNYEQYF TGCGCCAGCAGCTTCGAGGGGGCCACTAACTACGAGCAGTACTTC
TRBD1 NA TRBJ1-1 TRBV6-5 CASSYDSRTGDTEAFF TGTGCCAGCAGTTACGATTCGAGGACAGGGGACACTGAAGCTTTCTTT
TRBD2 NA TRBJ2-5 TRBV4-1 CASSQGGTSGYQETQYF TGCGCCAGCAGCCAAGGGGGGACTAGCGGATACCAAGAGACCCAGTACTTC
TRBD2 NA TRBJ2-7 TRBV5-1 CASSFGLAGPDCEQYF TGCGCCAGCAGCTTCGGACTAGCGGGACCCGACTGCGAGCAGTACTTC
TRBD1 NA TRBJ2-1 TRBV7-6 CASSHQLPGTGGGWEQFF TGTGCCAGCAGCCACCAACTACCCGGGACAGGGGGCGGTTGGGAGCAGTTCTTC
TRBD1 few TRBJ2-7 TRBV7-9 CASSYLAGTAHEQYF TGTGCCAGCAGCTACCTAGCCGGGACAGCCCACGAGCAGTACTTC
TRBD1 NA TRBJ1-1 TRBV18 CASSPVGQPNTEAFF TGTGCCAGCTCACCCGTGGGACAGCCGAACACTGAAGCTTTCTTT